The 28 T cell receptor beta chains reported below all come from one sample, sequenced in a study of blood T cell repertoires in COVID-19. Assay used: immunoSEQ multiplex PCR; TCRdb lists only in-frame clones, some missing. Of 190,000 or so clones listed, roughly four fifths are singletons. The sample consisted of peripheral blood. These receptors came from a human donor with acute or convalescent COVID-19. The donor label of this sample is uncertain.

The gene calls are TRBV5-5 and TRBJ2-7; D might be TRBD1 (5 bases). The V end lost 0 bases, the J end lost 2 bases, and 18 bases lay between the germline ends. CDR1 SGHKS and CDR2 YYEKEE come from the germline V gene (reference sequence). The CDR3 has 17 amino acids. Here the CDR3 reads CASSLATSGAHPYEQYF. The DNA for the CDR3 is TGTGCCAGCAGCTTGGCCACATCTGGGGCTCATCCCTACGAGCAGTACTTC.

This clone has just one count. CDR3 in amino acids: CASSADRASNYGYTF. CDR3 bases: TGCGCCAGCAGCGCTGACAGGGCCAGTAACTATGGCTACACCTTC. V and J are TRBV5-1 and TRBJ1-2; 7 bases match TRBD1. Looked up from germline, CDR1 is SGHRS and CDR2 is YFSETQ. J gave up 1 base and V 4 bases, and 7 bases lay outside the gene matches. CDR3 length equals 15 residues.

V usage is TRBV27 and J usage is TRBJ2-7, with TRBD1 identical over 8 bases. J gave up 2 bases and V 6 bases, and 24 bases lay outside the gene matches. In germline, CDR1 is MNHEY, CDR2 SMNVEV (reference sequence). The CDR3 length is 20 residues. As DNA, the CDR3 is TGTGCCAGCAGCCCTAGGTCCCCCGGGACAGGAAACCTTAACCCCTACGAGCAGTACTTC. Translated, it gives CASSPRSPGTGNLNPYEQYF.

The V call is TRBV10-3, the J call TRBJ1-2; D is possibly TRBD1 (5 bases). Germline CDR1 ENHRY, CDR2 SYGVKD. Trimming shortened V by 4 bases and J by 6 bases, and 21 bases separated the two germline ends. The length of the CDR3 is 16 residues. The CDR3 is CAISGVAGYKFDGYTF. The CDR3 coding sequence is TGTGCCATCAGTGGGGTGGCAGGGTACAAGTTTGATGGCTACACCTTC.

This clone was recorded only once. V and J are TRBV6-1 and TRBJ2-1, with TRBD2 matching 7 bases. There are 18 residues in the CDR3. CDR1 is MNHNS, CDR2 SASEGT, per germline. V lost 2 bases to trimming and J lost 0 bases; unmatched junction nucleotides: 10. This CDR3 is CASSEPRLALSSYNEQFF. The DNA of the CDR3 is TGTGCCAGCAGTGAACCTAGACTAGCCCTGAGCTCCTACAATGAGCAGTTCTTC.

The V and J genes are TRBV5-8 and TRBJ1-2; D not resolved. V was clipped by 4 bases and J by 0 bases, with 7 bases between them. CDR1 and CDR2 from the germline V gene are SGHTS and YDEGEE. The CDR3 spans 13 residues. Written as DNA, the CDR3 is TGTGCCAGCAGCGACCTAGCTAACTATGGCTACACCTTC. Amino acids: CASSDLANYGYTF.

The chain is built from TRBV27 and TRBJ2-1; TRBD2 matches at 7 bases. Germline lookup yields CDR1 MNHEY and CDR2 SMNVEV (reference sequence). This CDR3 region has 17 residues. V shed 2 bases and J 9 bases; nucleotides not matched to a gene: 16. For the CDR3, the DNA is TGTGCCAGCAGTTTAGGGGGAGGGACTGGCGGGAGAAGTGAGCAGTTCTTC. Amino acid sequence: CASSLGGGTGGRSEQFF.

The chain uses TRBV27 and TRBJ2-3; 7 nucleotides align to TRBD2. Germline V gene data show CDR1 as MNHEY and CDR2 as SMNVEV (reference sequence). V shed 4 bases, J shed 4 bases, and the junction held 5 bases outside the gene matches. This CDR3 has 14 residues. The CDR3 DNA follows: TGTGCCAGCAGTTCCATTGGGGGGGCAGATACGCAGTATTTT. Protein: CASSSIGGADTQYF.

This clone was observed once. The gene calls are TRBV14 and TRBJ2-2; D unclear. This CDR3 is built from 14 residues. Looked up from germline, CDR1 is SGHDN and CDR2 is FVKESK. V lost 3 bases and J 3 bases, leaving 8 bases between the germline ends. DNA of the CDR3: TGTGCCAGCAGCCAGCAGCGTTACACCGGGGAGCTGTTTTTT. Protein product: CASSQQRYTGELFF.

V usage is TRBV6-2 or TRBV6-3 and J usage is TRBJ2-7, with 9 bases that match TRBD2. Germline-derived CDR1 and CDR2 are MNHEY and SVGEGT. The CDR3 has 16 residues. The V and J ends lost 4 bases and 0 bases, in that order; junction bases with no gene match: 7. The CDR3 protein is CASSWTLSGSSYEQYF. CDR3 nucleotides: TGTGCCAGCAGTTGGACACTTAGCGGGAGCTCCTACGAGCAGTACTTC.

The chain couples TRBV12-5 to TRBJ2-2; D unresolved. Trimming cost V 6 bases and J 1 base, with 9 bases left between them. CDR3 size: 14 residues. Per the germline V gene, CDR1 is LGHNT and CDR2 is FRNRAP. In nucleotides, the CDR3 is TGTGCTAGTGGCCTCGGTGGGAACACCGGGGAGCTGTTTTTT. Its translation is CASGLGGNTGELFF.

The chain couples TRBV25-1 to TRBJ1-5; D is unresolved. The germline gives CDR1 MGHDK, CDR2 SYGVNS. The CDR3 is 18 amino acids. Between the trimmed V and J ends, which lost 4 bases and 1 base, there was a span of 20 bases. CDR3 sequence: CASSGTPGGSVSNQPQHF. CDR3 sequence (DNA): TGTGCCAGCAGTGGAACCCCAGGAGGGAGTGTAAGCAATCAGCCCCAGCATTTT.

The chain is built from TRBV6-5 and TRBJ1-1, with 12 bases matching TRBD1. This CDR3 contains 13 residues. Germline-derived CDR1 and CDR2 are MNHEY and SVGAGI. J gave up 11 bases and V 4 bases, and 5 bases lay outside the gene matches. CDR3 nucleotide sequence: TGTGCCAGCAGTTTCCGGGACAGGGGGCTCGCTTTCTTT. Encoded protein: CASSFRDRGLAFF.

This clone was found a few times. The J gene is TRBJ1-1, the V gene TRBV11-1; 7 bases fit TRBD1. V trimming: 3 bases; J trimming: 1 base; junction bases outside the gene matches: 5. Germline loops: CDR1 SGHAT, CDR2 FQDESV (reference sequence). This CDR3 comprises 15 residues. The CDR3 DNA follows: TGTGCCAGCAGCTTGGATCGGACAGGGAACACTGAAGCTTTCTTT. Translated: CASSLDRTGNTEAFF. Complete variable domain (other parts from reference TRBV11-1 and TRBJ1-1): EAEVAQSPRYKITEKSQAVAFWCDPISGHATLYWYRQILGQGPELLVQFQDESVVDDSQLPKDRFSAERLKGVDSTLKIQPAELGDSAMYLCASSLDRTGNTEAFFGQGTRLTVV.

This chain links TRBV6-5 with TRBJ2-3; TRBD1 aligns across 9 bases. Germline loops: CDR1 MNHEY, CDR2 SVGAGI. The length of the CDR3 is 15 residues. The junction had 6 bases not matched to a gene; V was cut back by 7 bases and J by 1 base. The CDR3 is CASKQDRGGTDTQYF. CDR3 DNA: TGTGCCAGCAAACAGGACAGGGGAGGCACAGATACGCAGTATTTT.

The gene calls are TRBV9 and TRBJ2-1, with 8 bases matching TRBD2. Germline V gives CDR1 SGDLS, CDR2 YYNGEE. Trimming took 4 bases from V and 2 from J; bases not matched to a gene: 5. CDR3 length equals 15 residues. CDR3 in DNA: TGTGCCAGCAGCACATCAGCGGGAGCCTACAATGAGCAGTTCTTC. This sequence encodes CASSTSAGAYNEQFF.

The chain has TRBV28 and TRBJ1-5, with no clear D. Trimming cost V 3 bases and J 9 bases, with 9 bases left between them. The germline gives CDR1 MDHEN, CDR2 SYDVKM. The CDR3 contains 12 residues. DNA for the CDR3: TGTGCCAGCAGTTTGTCCGTTTGGCCCCAGCATTTT. This gives the protein CASSLSVWPQHF.

The chain recombines TRBV28 with TRBJ1-3, with D possibly TRBD1 on 6 matching bases. The CDR3 runs 15 residues. The ends were cut back, 5 bases at V and 4 bases at J, with 15 bases in the middle. CDR1 is MDHEN and CDR2 is SYDVKM in the germline V gene. CDR3 amino acids: CASSPEGGIGNTIYF. CDR3 bases: TGTGCCAGCAGTCCTGAGGGGGGGATCGGAAACACCATATATTTT.

The chain joins TRBV6-4 to TRBJ2-2, with a weak D call TRBD1 (5 bases). V lost 5 bases and J 8 bases, leaving 12 bases between the germline ends. This CDR3 region has 13 residues. Looked up from germline, CDR1 is MRHNA and CDR2 is SNTAGT. CDR3 sequence reads: CASSPLGQGELFF. In DNA form, the CDR3 reads TGTGCCAGCAGTCCTCTAGGACAAGGGGAGCTGTTTTTT.

This clone was picked up one time. V usage is TRBV28 and J usage is TRBJ1-4; D possibly corresponds to TRBD1 (5 bases). Germline CDR1 MDHEN, CDR2 SYDVKM. The CDR3 loop spans 15 amino acids. The V end was cut by 6 bases, the J end by 5 bases, with 16 bases between. CDR3 protein: CASSQGGGRNEKLFF. The DNA for the CDR3 is TGTGCCAGCAGCCAGGGAGGAGGCCGGAATGAAAAACTGTTTTTT.

The rearrangement joins TRBV5-1 to TRBJ2-3; 7 bases agree with TRBD2. The germline gives CDR1 SGHRS, CDR2 YFSETQ. The CDR3 loop spans 14 amino acids. The ends lost 4 bases at V and 0 bases at J; junction bases unmatched: 2. The CDR3 reads CASSLSGSTDTQYF. Here the CDR3 DNA reads TGCGCCAGCAGCCTTAGCGGGAGCACAGATACGCAGTATTTT.

This clone was detected only a few times. The chain couples TRBV2 to TRBJ1-1, with 8 bases fitting TRBD1. Germline V gives CDR1 SNHLY, CDR2 FYNNEI. This CDR3 is 15 amino acids long. The V and J ends lost 3 bases and 11 bases, in that order; junction bases with no gene match: 14. CDR3 in DNA: TGTGCCAGCAGTGAGGTCAGGGGGCCCACCGCGGGGGCTTTCTTT. Protein: CASSEVRGPTAGAFF.

The V and J genes are TRBV15 and TRBJ2-7, with unresolved D. Per the germline V gene, CDR1 is LNHNV and CDR2 is YYDKDF (reference sequence). This CDR3 comprises 15 residues. Trimming removed 2 bases from V and 0 bases from J, with 11 bases in between. CDR3 DNA sequence: TGTGCCACCAGCAGACCCTCAGGTTCCTCCTACGAGCAGTACTTC. This sequence encodes CATSRPSGSSYEQYF.

The chain couples TRBV19 to TRBJ1-5, with 8 bases aligning to TRBD1. The CDR3 has 14 residues. In germline, CDR1 is LNHDA, CDR2 SQIVND (reference sequence). After removal of 5 bases from V and 7 bases from J, the junction contained 7 bases not matched to a gene. This chain's CDR3 is CASSAAGGGQPQHF. The DNA for the CDR3 is TGTGCCAGTAGTGCGGCAGGGGGCGGCCAGCCCCAGCATTTT.

The gene calls are TRBV24-1 and TRBJ2-3; D is ambiguous. This CDR3 is 14 amino acids long. CDR1 and CDR2 from the germline V gene are KGHDR and SFDVKD. Trimming shortened V by 4 bases and J by 6 bases, and 13 bases separated the two germline ends. The CDR3 DNA reads as TGTGCCACCAGTGAGTCACAGACGTGGGATACGCAGTATTTT. Translation: CATSESQTWDTQYF.

The chain recombines TRBV5-1 with TRBJ2-7, with 16 bases aligning to TRBD2. Trimming took 4 bases from V and 4 from J; bases not matched to a gene: 5. Germline lookup yields CDR1 SGHRS and CDR2 YFSETQ. The CDR3 covers 16 residues. DNA of the CDR3: TGCGCCAGCAGCCCTCAGGGACTAGCGGGAGGGTACGAGCAGTACTTC. Encoded protein: CASSPQGLAGGYEQYF.

The rearrangement uses TRBV7-8 and TRBJ1-2, with D unclear. In germline, CDR1 is SGHVS, CDR2 FQNEAQ. V was clipped by 1 base and J by 0 bases, with 9 bases between them. The CDR3 consists of 15 residues. CDR3 nucleotides: TGTGCCAGCAGCTTAGGAGAGAGGCCTAACTATGGCTACACCTTC. This codes for CASSLGERPNYGYTF.

The rearrangement uses TRBV6-5 and TRBJ1-4, with 8 nucleotides matching TRBD1. CDR1 MNHEY and CDR2 SVGAGI come from the germline V gene. This CDR3 comprises 15 residues. The J segment lost 9 bases and the V segment lost 7 bases, leaving 13 bases of the junction unmatched. The DNA of the CDR3 is TGTGCCAGCATCTCTAGTCAGGGGGCTTTGAAAAAACTGTTTTTT. Translating gives CASISSQGALKKLFF.